This entry is about one T cell receptor (beta chain). At least ten counts were recorded for this clonotype. What antigen it recognizes has not been identified. The sample holds no much larger clone one base away, and base qualities are not on file. The sample comes from a study of CD8 T cells in ankylosing spondylitis (dated by TCRdb to the late 2010s). In terms of the full investigation: The study profiled T cell receptor beta repertoires in healthy donors and ankylosing spondylitis patients to find disease-linked TCR variants. In total, the full study cohort was made up of some 110 healthy donors and approximately 24 ankylosing spondylitis patients. Peripheral blood was sampled, and synovial fluid was additionally collected from ankylosing spondylitis patients. On the study overall, not on this receptor specifically: Significant enrichment of the disease-linked clones was reported in matched synovial fluid samples from ankylosing spondylitis patients. The disease-linked clones showed a CD8+ phenotype and occurred at relatively low frequencies in peripheral blood. A TCR beta motif of eight highly homologous amino acid variants appeared characteristic of blood from ankylosing spondylitis patients. Some motif variants had previously been reported in the synovial fluid and blood of reactive arthritis patients, which suggests shared mechanisms of disease initiation.

The sample was run on an Illumina HiSeq 2500. TCR beta libraries were prepared by quantitative 5'-RACE with molecular barcodes. The published analysis was carried out like this. Disease-linked TCR variants were identified with a new computational method built on a probabilistic model of VDJ rearrangement. Starting from the raw public reads, TCRdb applied fastp trimming at Q25, assembled clones with MiXCR and retained in-frame beta chains. Duplicate CDR3 protein sequences are folded into a single record with the most common DNA and genes. The V and J calls were determined by TCRdb, not by the authors. The sample contains 250,000 to 300,000 distinct CDR3 sequences, approximately 20% of them found a single time. Less than 9.5% of the sample lies in the top ten. Trimming costs V 2 bases and J 7 bases, and their ends lie 5 bases apart. CDR1 WSHSY and CDR2 SAAADI are derived from the germline V gene. The CDR3 goes from the cysteine to the phenylalanine over 11 residues. The CDR3 DNA has 33 bases and is translated from base 1.

The chain uses TRBV10-2 and TRBJ2-5; the D segment is perhaps TRBD1 or TRBD2, each sharing 5 matched bases. Sequencing input: blood, either unsorted or a sorted T cell fraction (not recorded which). The clonotype was recovered from a male donor with ankylosing spondylitis or in good health (not recorded which). The nucleotides are TGCGCCAGCAGTGAGGGGGGGACCCAGTACTTC. This gives the protein CASSEGGTQYF.